Below, 20 T cell receptor beta chains from the same sample are listed, as sequenced in a study of blood T cell repertoires in COVID-19. Measured with immunoSEQ multiplex PCR; TCRdb has only the in-frame clones, and not every one. Of about 260,000 clones listed, about 86% are singletons. Sequencing was done on a sample of peripheral blood. Receptors originate from a young man with active or convalescent COVID-19.

The CDR3 reads CASSSDSWEEQYF. As DNA, the CDR3 is TGTGCCAGCAGCTCGGACAGCTGGGAAGAGCAGTACTTC. The rearrangement links TRBV5-6 to TRBJ2-7, with D perhaps TRBD1 (6 bases). Germline CDR1 SGHDT, CDR2 YYEEEE. The CDR3 consists of 13 residues. Trimming removed 3 bases from V and 7 bases from J, with 14 bases in between.

This clone was seen a few times. The rearrangement uses TRBV6-2 or TRBV6-3 and TRBJ1-1; D is ambiguous. V was shortened by 2 bases and J by 0 bases, with 13 bases between the two germline ends. From germline, CDR1 is MNHEY and CDR2 SVGEGT. CDR3 length equals 16 residues. The CDR3 DNA is TGTGCCAGCAGTTACGGGCAACAAGACATGAACACTGAAGCTTTCTTT. Protein sequence: CASSYGQQDMNTEAFF.

The CDR3 nucleotides read TGCAGCGTTGAAGACGCGACAGGGGTTAATGAAAAACTGTTTTTT. It yields the protein CSVEDATGVNEKLFF. The rearrangement uses TRBV29-1 and TRBJ1-4; 8 bases match TRBD1. Germline CDR1 is SQVTM and CDR2 is ANQGSEA. V gave up 0 bases and J gave up 4 bases; unmatched junction bases: 4. This CDR3 spans 15 amino acids.

The CDR3 loop is CASSLIAGGNTGELFF. In nucleotides, the CDR3 is TGTGCCAGCAGCCTAATAGCGGGGGGTAACACCGGGGAGCTGTTTTTT. The chain joins TRBV5-5 to TRBJ2-2, with 10 bases lining up with TRBD2. Germline CDR1 SGHKS, CDR2 YYEKEE (reference sequence). J gave up 2 bases and V 4 bases, and 5 bases lay outside the gene matches. The CDR3 spans 16 residues.

This chain connects TRBV10-2 to TRBJ2-3, with D possibly TRBD2 on 6 matching bases. Trimming removed 10 bases from V and 5 bases from J, with 16 bases in between. CDR1 and CDR2 from the germline V gene are WSHSY and SAAADI. There are 13 residues in the CDR3. The DNA for the CDR3 is TGCGCCACTCGAGCCGGGCGGGGAGATACGCAGTATTTT. Translation: CATRAGRGDTQYF.

V and J are TRBV19 and TRBJ2-1, with 7 bases identical to TRBD2. The V and J ends lost 5 bases and 7 bases, in that order; junction bases with no gene match: 14. CDR3 length: 16 amino acids. Germline-derived CDR1 and CDR2 are LNHDA and SQIVND (reference sequence). The CDR3 DNA is TGTGCCAGTAGTCCCATCGGGGCGGGAGAAGTGAATGAGCAGTTCTTC. This encodes CASSPIGAGEVNEQFF. The full variable domain, with the rest looked up from reference TRBV19 and TRBJ2-1, is DGGITQSPKYLFRKEGQNVTLSCEQNLNHDAMYWYRQDPGQGLRLIYYSQIVNDFQKGDIAEGYSVSREKKESFPLTVTSAQKNPTAFYLCASSPIGAGEVNEQFFGPGTRLTVL.

The chain combines TRBV4-2 with TRBJ2-3; 9 positions agree with TRBD2. The V gene's germline CDR1 is LGHNA and CDR2 YNFKEQ. The V gene end was trimmed by 0 bases and the J gene end by 4 bases; junction bases not matched to a gene: 8. This CDR3 spans 17 amino acids. CDR3 in amino acids: CASSQDPQRGEADTQYF. CDR3 nucleotides: TGTGCCAGCAGCCAAGATCCCCAGCGGGGGGAGGCAGATACGCAGTATTTT.

This clone was seen a handful of times. This chain connects TRBV9 to TRBJ2-7, with D tentatively TRBD2 (5 bases). V was trimmed by 0 bases and J by 0 bases, leaving 13 bases between them. CDR1 is SGDLS, CDR2 YYNGEE, per germline. CDR3 length: 16 residues. Written as DNA, the CDR3 is TGTGCCAGCAGCGTAGGGGAAGGACGGGACTCCTACGAGCAGTACTTC. Encoded protein: CASSVGEGRDSYEQYF.

The V and J genes are TRBV6-6 and TRBJ1-6; maybe TRBD1 (5 bases). Trimming took off 5 bases at V and 8 bases at J, with 10 bases between the two ends. The CDR3 runs 13 residues. Germline V gene data show CDR1 as MNHNY and CDR2 as SVGAGI (reference sequence). CDR3 in amino acids: CASSGHGYSPLHF. The CDR3 DNA reads as TGTGCCAGCAGTGGACACGGGTATTCACCCCTCCACTTT.

This chain links TRBV7-9 with TRBJ2-1; TRBD1 matches at 7 bases. V trimming: 7 bases; J trimming: 5 bases; junction bases outside the gene matches: 8. Germline CDR1 is SEHNR and CDR2 is FQNEAQ (reference sequence). There are 14 residues in the CDR3. The CDR3: CASTPGQNNNEQFF. CDR3 nucleotides: TGTGCCAGCACTCCGGGACAGAATAACAATGAGCAGTTCTTC.

V is TRBV2 and J is TRBJ2-7, with 8 bases lining up with TRBD1. CDR3 length: 16 amino acids. Per germline, CDR1 SNHLY and CDR2 FYNNEI. J gave up 1 base and V 7 bases, and 12 bases lay outside the gene matches. This CDR3 is CASNVAPGQESYEQYF. The CDR3 nucleotides are TGTGCCAGCAATGTAGCCCCGGGACAGGAGTCCTACGAGCAGTACTTC.

Only one count was recorded for this clone. The rearrangement uses TRBV19 and TRBJ1-5, with D hard to call. The CDR3 is 17 amino acids. Germline V lookup: CDR1 LNHDA, CDR2 SQIVND (reference sequence). Trimming cost V 5 bases and J 2 bases, with 19 bases left between them. The CDR3 DNA follows: TGTGCCAGTAGTCCTCTGGGCCCCCGTGGTGGCAATCAGCCCCAGCATTTT. Protein sequence: CASSPLGPRGGNQPQHF.

The V gene is TRBV6-5, the J gene TRBJ1-5; D possibly corresponds to TRBD1 (6 bases). The germline V and J ends were trimmed by 5 bases and 0 bases, with 11 bases remaining between them. CDR1 MNHEY and CDR2 SVGAGI come from the germline V gene. The CDR3 length is 15 residues. The CDR3 region has the DNA TGTGCCAGCAGTACAGGGCATTTTAGCAATCAGCCCCAGCATTTT. It codes for CASSTGHFSNQPQHF.

The rearrangement uses TRBV6-1 and TRBJ1-5; D gene uncertain. V dropped 4 bases and J dropped 4 bases, with 17 bases sitting between them. The CDR3 length is 16 residues. Germline V CDR1 and CDR2: MNHNS, SASEGT. The CDR3 coding sequence is TGTGCCAGCAGTGGGCCACAGAGCATGCCTAATCAGCCCCAGCATTTT. Translated: CASSGPQSMPNQPQHF.

The genes are TRBV5-6 and TRBJ1-4; D not certain. This CDR3 has 14 amino acids. V lost 1 base and J 5 bases, leaving 9 bases between the germline ends. The germline gives CDR1 SGHDT, CDR2 YYEEEE. CDR3: CASSLNSPNEKLFF. The DNA for the CDR3 is TGTGCCAGCAGCTTGAACAGCCCGAATGAAAAACTGTTTTTT.

The rearrangement joins TRBV3-1 (or the pseudogene TRBV3-2) to TRBJ1-1, with 7 bases matching TRBD1. The ends lost 0 bases at V and 1 base at J; junction bases unmatched: 11. The CDR3 extends over 18 amino acids. Germline CDR1 LGHDT, CDR2 YNNKEL (reference sequence). The CDR3 region is CASSQEGTERVWNTEAFF. The CDR3, as DNA: TGTGCCAGCAGCCAAGAGGGGACAGAAAGAGTCTGGAACACTGAAGCTTTCTTT.

The chain employs TRBV4-1 and TRBJ1-2; possible D gene TRBD1, 5 bases. The germline V gene has CDR1 MGHRA and CDR2 YSYEKL. V was clipped by 6 bases and J by 8 bases, with 22 bases between them. This CDR3 spans 15 amino acids. CDR3 sequence: CASSSIEQVFGGYTF. As DNA, the CDR3 is TGCGCCAGCAGTTCGATAGAACAGGTTTTCGGAGGCTACACCTTC.

The chain carries TRBV6-5 and TRBJ1-4; maybe TRBD1 (6 bases). Trimming stripped 6 bases from V and 4 bases from J, with 9 bases between. Germline V lookup: CDR1 MNHEY, CDR2 SVGAGI. This CDR3 comprises 13 residues. This CDR3 is CASRQGFNEKLFF. The CDR3 coding sequence is TGTGCCAGCAGACAGGGCTTTAATGAAAAACTGTTTTTT.

This clone was picked up one time. The chain couples TRBV7-9 to TRBJ2-3; D perhaps matches TRBD1 (6 bases). V was clipped by 2 bases and J by 1 base, with 10 bases between them. The germline CDR1 and CDR2 sequences are SEHNR and FQNEAQ (reference sequence). The CDR3 is 15 residues long. CDR3 coding DNA: TGTGCCAGCAGCTTAAGGAACAGGGGCACAGATACGCAGTATTTT. Amino acids: CASSLRNRGTDTQYF.

The chain recombines TRBV7-2 with TRBJ1-5; unclear D gene. Trimming took off 4 bases at V and 9 bases at J, with 13 bases between the two ends. This CDR3 has 13 amino acids. Per germline, CDR1 SGHTA and CDR2 FQGNSA. CDR3 sequence: CASSSPPAPPQHF. In nucleotides, the CDR3 is TGTGCCAGCAGCTCACCTCCCGCGCCGCCCCAGCATTTT.